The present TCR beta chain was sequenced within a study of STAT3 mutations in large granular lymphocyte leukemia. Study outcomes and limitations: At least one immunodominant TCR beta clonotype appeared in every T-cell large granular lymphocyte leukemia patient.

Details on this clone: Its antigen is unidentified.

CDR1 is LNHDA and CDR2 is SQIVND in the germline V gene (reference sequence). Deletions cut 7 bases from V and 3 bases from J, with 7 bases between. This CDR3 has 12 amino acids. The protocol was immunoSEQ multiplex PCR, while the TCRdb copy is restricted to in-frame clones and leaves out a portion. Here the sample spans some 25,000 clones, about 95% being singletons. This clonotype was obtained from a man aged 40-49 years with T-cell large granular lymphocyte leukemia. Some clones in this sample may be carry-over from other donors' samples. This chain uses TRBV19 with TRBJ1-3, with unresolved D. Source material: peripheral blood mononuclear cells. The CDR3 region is CASNDYGNTIYF. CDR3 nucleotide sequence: TGTGCCAGTAACGACTATGGAAACACCATATATTTT.